This T cell receptor beta chain comes out of a study of cytomegalovirus exposure and HLA in healthy donors. When sampled, the donors appeared nominally healthy, though they likely had unrecorded immune exposures. PCR primers comprised 60 Vbeta and 13 Jbeta primers. Sequencing was performed with immunoSEQ multiplex PCR; in TCRdb, only in-frame clones are kept and a portion is missing. The sample lists around 200,000 clones, roughly four fifths occurring once. This CDR3 region has 16 residues. V lost 6 bases and J lost 4, with 19 bases in between. The germline V gene encodes CDR1 MDHEN and CDR2 SYDVKM. The chain carries TRBV28 and TRBJ1-5, with D perhaps TRBD1 (5 bases). The sample comprised PBMCs. The sequence derives from a man between 25 and 39 years old in good health and CMV-seronegative. Written as DNA, the CDR3 is TGTGCCAGCAGCCATCTCCTGGCAGGGCAAAATCAGCCCCAGCATTTT. The encoded protein is CASSHLLAGQNQPQHF.